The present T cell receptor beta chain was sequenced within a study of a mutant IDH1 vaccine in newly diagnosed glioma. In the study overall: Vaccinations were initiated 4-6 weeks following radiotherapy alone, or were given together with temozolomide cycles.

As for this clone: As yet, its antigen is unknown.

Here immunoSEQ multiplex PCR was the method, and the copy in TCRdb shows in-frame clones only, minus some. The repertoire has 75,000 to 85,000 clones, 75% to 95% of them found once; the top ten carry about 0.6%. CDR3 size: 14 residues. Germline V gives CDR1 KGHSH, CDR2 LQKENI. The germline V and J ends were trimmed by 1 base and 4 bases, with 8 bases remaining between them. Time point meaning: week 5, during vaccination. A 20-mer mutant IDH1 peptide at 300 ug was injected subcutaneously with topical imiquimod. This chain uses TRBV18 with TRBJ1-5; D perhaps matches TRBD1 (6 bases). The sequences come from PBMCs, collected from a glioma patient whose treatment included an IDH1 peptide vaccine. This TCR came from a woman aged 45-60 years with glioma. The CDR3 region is CASSPQGGNQPQHF. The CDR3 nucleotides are TGTGCCAGCTCACCACAAGGGGGGAATCAGCCCCAGCATTTT.